This T cell receptor (beta chain) was documented in a study of regulatory T cells in long-lasting Graves disease. Study-level background: Antithyroid drug exposure in newly diagnosed Graves' patients had lasted under 3 months.

This clonotype came up many times. With iRepertoire HTBI primers and Arm-PCR of CDR3 regions, TCR beta libraries were built. Each CDR3 protein is one row after TCRdb ran MiXCR on the multiplex PCR reads. The sample includes 250,000 to 300,000 distinct CDR3 sequences, more than 15% of them seen just once. This sample's time point: newly diagnosed GD, antithyroid drugs for less than 3 months. PBMC RNA was the source of the TCR library. V gave up 7 bases and J gave up 4 bases, with 16 bases separating them. This CDR3 is built from 13 residues. Germline CDR1 SQVTM, CDR2 ANQGSEA. Separately, the same data were catalogued under a study of T cells in Graves' hyperthyroidism and ophthalmopathy. Turning to that study: Together with thyroid ultrasound, orbital computed tomography, serum thyroxine and TRAb, clinical symptoms were used for diagnoses. When the TCR CDR3 underwent first-round RT-PCR, the HTBI primer set was used.

Sequences were derived from peripheral blood mononuclear cells (PBMCs), sampled at new diagnosis, from a patient treated with antithyroid drugs. The TCR sequence derives from a woman in her thirties with Graves disease. This sequence joins TRBV29-1 and TRBJ1-1; D uncertain. The CDR3 DNA reads TGCAGCGGAACAAAGTCGGTGAGCACTGAAGCTTTCTTT. This translates into CSGTKSVSTEAFF.